This T cell receptor beta chain was profiled in a study of cytomegalovirus exposure and HLA in healthy donors. This CDR3 comprises 14 residues. Per germline, CDR1 SGHNT and CDR2 YYREEE (reference sequence). Trimming cost V 2 bases and J 0 bases, with 5 bases left between them. Use of 60 Vbeta and 13 Jbeta primers characterized the PCR. Generated by immunoSEQ multiplex PCR, the TCRdb table keeps only in-frame clones and is missing some. This table holds under 150,000 clones. The chain links TRBV5-4 to TRBJ2-2, with unresolved D. Input material: PBMCs. This receptor was identified in a woman aged 55-70 years in good health and CMV-seronegative. The CDR3 sequence is CASSFLSNTGELFF. The CDR3 nucleotides are TGTGCCAGCAGCTTTCTCTCGAACACCGGGGAGCTGTTTTTT. Full variable domain (missing parts from reference TRBV5-4 and TRBJ2-2): ETGVTQSPTHLIKTRGQQVTLRCSSQSGHNTVSWYQQALGQGPQFIFQYYREEENGRGNFPPRFSGLQFPNYSSELNVNALELDDSALYLCASSFLSNTGELFFGEGSRLTVL.